This TCR beta chain is drawn from a study of identical twins. TCRdb recomputed calls from the 5' RACE reads with MiXCR, one row per CDR3 protein. The repertoire consists of approximately 890,000 distinct CDR3 sequences, with 9% to 15% occurring once and the leading ten covering 1.5% to 2%. Whole-study results and caveats: Some out-of-frame alpha sequences were shared by twins, and these showed excess low generation probability.

Comment on this clonotype: The antigen is not known.

These same data were also listed under a study on yellow fever vaccine responses in identical twins.

The source of this sequence is a woman between 18 and 30 years old in good health. Sequenced: PBMCs.

The CDR3 region has the DNA TGCGCCAGCAGCTTGCGACTAGCCCGAACCAATGAGCAGTTCTTC. This encodes CASSLRLARTNEQFF. The chain recombines TRBV5-1 with TRBJ2-1; 7 nucleotides match TRBD2. V shed 1 base, J shed 6 bases, and the junction held 7 bases outside the gene matches. The CDR3 is made up of 15 amino acids. The germline V gene encodes CDR1 SGHRS and CDR2 YFSETQ.